The rows below give T cell receptor beta chains drawn from one sample of a study of T-cell reconstitution after alpha-beta-depleted transplantation in children. TCRdb independently ran MiXCR on the PCR reads; one entry per CDR3 protein. The repertoire holds a few hundred thousand distinct CDR3 sequences, with about 26% as singletons. The sample consisted of PBMCs, taken before TCRalphabeta/CD19-depleted stem cell transplant. All receptors come from a girl aged 2-10 years with Fanconi anemia, due to receive a stem cell transplant. CDR3s include the opening cysteine and the closing phenylalanine or tryptophan. A D gene is named only where the DNA matches it firmly. Clone sizes are given selectively: once, few, many, or a class where the clone is expanded.

TRBD1 TRBJ1-6 . TRBV6-1 CASSQRQGNNSPLHF TGTGCCAGCAGTCAGCGACAGGGTAATAATTCACCCCTCCACTTT
TRBD2 TRBJ2-7 many TRBV4-2 CASSRTSGGSYEQYF TGTGCCAGCAGCCGTACTAGCGGGGGGTCCTACGAGCAGTACTTC
. TRBJ2-7 . TRBV7-6 CASSLAAGAGQYF TGTGCCAGCAGCTTAGCCGCAGGGGCCGGGCAGTACTTC
TRBD2 TRBJ2-3 . TRBV7-2 CASSQLAGGGGDTQYF TGTGCCAGCAGCCAACTAGCGGGAGGAGGTGGAGATACGCAGTATTTT
. TRBJ1-2 few TRBV4-2 CASSQDLGGDGYTF TGTGCCAGCAGCCAAGATCTCGGGGGGGATGGCTACACCTTC
. TRBJ2-1 . TRBV7-3 CASSVHGSLVNEQFF TGTGCCAGCAGCGTTCACGGGTCCTTAGTAAATGAGCAGTTCTTC
TRBD1 TRBJ2-7 . TRBV20-1 CSARIGTGAYEQYF TGCAGTGCTAGAATCGGGACAGGAGCCTACGAGCAGTACTTC
. TRBJ2-4 . TRBV7-2 CASSHLDGKNIQYF TGTGCCAGCAGCCACCTAGACGGCAAAAACATTCAGTACTTC
. TRBJ1-1 many TRBV29-1 CSVGDGAVAFF TGCAGCGTTGGGGATGGGGCCGTAGCTTTCTTT
TRBD2 TRBJ2-3 many TRBV7-2 CASSTSGSTDTQYF TGTGCCAGCAGCACTAGCGGCAGCACAGATACGCAGTATTTT
. TRBJ1-1 many TRBV29-1 CSVDGGEGQRYNTEAFF TGCAGCGTTGATGGTGGGGAGGGGCAGCGCTATAACACTGAAGCTTTCTTT
. TRBJ2-1 many TRBV7-2 CASSRRYNEQFF TGTGCCAGCAGCCGACGATACAATGAGCAGTTCTTC
TRBD2 TRBJ2-1 many TRBV6-5 CASSYAGVEANEQFF TGTGCCAGCAGTTACGCGGGGGTAGAGGCCAATGAGCAGTTCTTC
. TRBJ1-2 many TRBV9 CASSVSRKNNYGYTF TGTGCCAGCAGCGTCTCACGGAAGAATAACTATGGCTACACCTTC
TRBD2 TRBJ2-3 . TRBV4-1 CASSQDRGGSTDTQYF TGCGCCAGCAGCCAAGATCGGGGGGGGAGCACAGATACGCAGTATTTT
. TRBJ2-2 many TRBV29-1 CSVAGGNTGELFF TGCAGCGTTGCCGGGGGGAACACCGGGGAGCTGTTTTTT
. TRBJ2-7 many TRBV29-1 CSVEVGAKYEQYF TGCAGCGTTGAAGTCGGAGCCAAATACGAGCAGTACTTC
. TRBJ1-1 many TRBV20-1 CSASTRRGAEAFF TGCAGTGCTAGTACCCGGCGAGGGGCTGAAGCTTTCTTT
. TRBJ2-3 few TRBV28 CASSPWGGRPTYANTQYF TGTGCCAGCAGTCCATGGGGTGGGAGACCAACCTACGCTAATACGCAGTATTTT
TRBD1 TRBJ2-7 . TRBV20-1 CSASRGQGVYGQYF TGCAGTGCTAGTCGAGGACAGGGGGTGTATGGGCAGTACTTC
. TRBJ2-7 . TRBV6-5 CASSYGGAGEGRGQYF TGTGCCAGCAGTTACGGCGGGGCAGGGGAAGGCAGGGGGCAGTACTTC
. TRBJ2-1 . TRBV2 CASSGNSYNEQFF TGTGCCAGCAGTGGGAACTCCTACAATGAGCAGTTCTTC
. TRBJ2-5 . TRBV12-3/TRBV12-4 CASSLVWREETQYF TGTGCCAGCAGTTTAGTCTGGAGAGAAGAGACCCAGTACTTC
. TRBJ2-7 few TRBV12-3/TRBV12-4 CASSDRDGVNEQYF TGTGCCAGCAGTGACCGAGATGGGGTTAACGAGCAGTACTTC
. TRBJ2-3 few TRBV29-1 CSVDLDTTDTQYF TGCAGCGTTGATCTGGACACCACAGATACGCAGTATTTT
TRBD2 TRBJ2-5 few TRBV20-1 CSANLAGGETQYF TGCAGTGCTAACCTAGCGGGAGGGGAGACCCAGTACTTC
. TRBJ2-7 . TRBV29-1 CSVSQGYEQYF TGCAGCGTTTCCCAGGGCTACGAGCAGTACTTC
. TRBJ2-7 . TRBV6-5 CASVGVGYEQYF TGTGCCAGCGTAGGGGTGGGCTACGAGCAGTACTTC
TRBD2 TRBJ2-7 few TRBV29-1 CSVEAGTSIYEQYF TGCAGCGTTGAGGCCGGGACTAGTATATACGAGCAGTACTTC
TRBD1 TRBJ2-6 . TRBV7-2 CASSLGHGGDRETF TGTGCCAGCAGCTTAGGCCACGGCGGGGACAGGGAAACTTTC
. TRBJ2-3 many TRBV9 CASSARSDTQYF TGTGCCAGCAGCGCCCGTTCAGATACGCAGTATTTT
TRBD1 TRBJ2-5 many TRBV10-3 CAISGQGARETQYF TGTGCCATCAGTGGACAGGGGGCTCGGGAGACCCAGTACTTC
. TRBJ1-4 few TRBV28 CASHRAGNEKLFF TGTGCCAGTCATCGGGCCGGTAATGAAAAACTGTTTTTT
. TRBJ2-4 few TRBV29-1 CSVEGELKNIQYF TGCAGCGTTGAGGGGGAGTTGAAAAACATTCAGTACTTC
. TRBJ2-3 . TRBV7-6 CASSLEDLGPSTDTQYF TGTGCCAGCAGCTTAGAGGATTTGGGGCCTAGCACAGATACGCAGTATTTT
TRBD2 TRBJ2-7 . TRBV20-1 CSARDGRALTAYEQYF TGCAGTGCTAGAGATGGGAGGGCGTTGACCGCCTACGAGCAGTACTTC
. TRBJ1-1 . TRBV20-1 CSARQYTEAFF TGCAGTGCTAGACAGTACACTGAAGCTTTCTTT
. TRBJ2-3 many TRBV12-3/TRBV12-4 CASSAGNTDTQYF TGTGCCAGCAGCGCCGGGAACACAGATACGCAGTATTTT
TRBD2 TRBJ2-7 many TRBV18 CASSFGLDGEQYF TGTGCCAGCTCATTCGGACTAGACGGCGAGCAGTACTTC
. TRBJ2-3 many TRBV5-5 CASSLPGTEYF TGTGCCAGCAGCTTGCCGGGGACCGAGTATTTT
TRBD2 TRBJ2-1 many TRBV5-5 CASSLDRGGSYNEQFF TGTGCCAGCAGCTTGGACCGGGGGGGATCCTACAATGAGCAGTTCTTC
. TRBJ1-3 many TRBV7-6 CASSTLGGGNTIYF TGTGCCAGCAGCACCCTAGGCGGGGGAAACACCATATATTTT
. TRBJ1-1 few TRBV18 CASSMSVAEAFF TGTGCCAGCTCCATGTCAGTGGCTGAAGCTTTCTTT
. TRBJ2-5 . TRBV6-1 CASSTRGGTQGTQYF TGTGCCAGCAGTACCCGGGGAGGTACTCAAGGGACCCAGTACTTC
. TRBJ2-1 . TRBV5-5 CASSLFSGTSYNEQFF TGTGCCAGCAGCTTGTTCAGCGGGACATCCTACAATGAGCAGTTCTTC
. TRBJ2-1 . TRBV29-1 CSVVPRERYYNEQFF TGCAGCGTTGTTCCCCGGGAGCGATACTACAATGAGCAGTTCTTC
. TRBJ2-1 . TRBV3-1 CTSSPHYRRAGAYNEQFF TGTACCAGCAGTCCTCACTATCGGCGAGCCGGGGCCTACAATGAGCAGTTCTTC
. TRBJ2-5 many TRBV7-6 CASSIRRGETQYF TGTGCCAGCAGCATACGCCGCGGGGAGACCCAGTACTTC
. TRBJ2-1 many TRBV10-3 CAISEQPTTTRNEQFF TGTGCCATCAGTGAGCAGCCCACTACTACAAGGAATGAGCAGTTCTTC
TRBD2 TRBJ2-5 many TRBV12-3/TRBV12-4 CASSLYPREGRETQYF TGTGCCAGCAGTTTATATCCCCGGGAGGGCCGGGAGACCCAGTACTTC
. TRBJ2-6 . TRBV7-3 CASSLAVGANVLTF TGTGCCAGCAGCTTGGCGGTTGGGGCCAACGTCCTGACTTTC
TRBD1 TRBJ2-7 many TRBV29-1 CSVAGTAYEQYF TGCAGCGTAGCCGGGACAGCCTACGAGCAGTACTTC
. TRBJ2-7 few TRBV20-1 CSARRDSYEQYF TGCAGTGCTAGGAGAGATTCCTACGAGCAGTACTTC
. TRBJ2-3 many TRBV15 CATSRDWGNTDTQYF TGTGCCACCAGCAGAGATTGGGGAAACACAGATACGCAGTATTTT
TRBD2 TRBJ2-3 few TRBV5-1 CASSVLAGDRTDTQYF TGCGCCAGCAGCGTACTAGCGGGGGACCGCACAGATACGCAGTATTTT
TRBD1 TRBJ1-1 . TRBV7-3 CASSPTGGDFRAFF TGTGCCAGCAGCCCGACAGGGGGCGATTTTCGAGCTTTCTTT
. TRBJ2-3 . TRBV6-4 CASSDQLGDTQYF TGTGCCAGCAGTGACCAACTAGGGGATACGCAGTATTTT
. TRBJ2-1 few TRBV29-1 CSVARPAHNNEQFF TGCAGCGTCGCCAGGCCAGCCCATAACAATGAGCAGTTCTTC
. TRBJ2-1 . TRBV14 CASSQYSMVNEQFF TGTGCCAGCAGCCAATACTCCATGGTTAATGAGCAGTTCTTC